This record concerns one T cell receptor (beta chain) sequence. This clonotype is a singleton in its sample. Its antigen is still unknown. Base qualities are missing; no much larger clone stands one base away. This entry comes from a study of blood T cells in healthy people across ages (dated by TCRdb to about 2015). Regarding the complete study: Template switching captured roughly one uniquely barcoded TCR beta cDNA molecule per two T cells in model experiments. Age-related changes in TCR beta repertoire diversity were measured in the study by deep sequencing normalized with unique cDNA molecular identifiers. For two donors (one aged 18 to 30 and one aged 80 or older), the study analyzed two additional independent replicas of 1 million unique cDNA reads from the same blood draw. To avoid experimental bias, donors of different ages were distributed randomly across sequencing lanes. The donors were divided into four age groups: young (average around 16 years), middle-aged (about 41), aged (under 70) and long-lived (approximately 74).

Via the germline V gene (reference sequence), CDR1 is MNHEY and CDR2 SMNVEV. Germline trimming amounts to 5 bases on V and 4 bases on J, with 5 as the count of junction bases outside the gene matches. Its CDR3 holds 14 amino acids, cysteine through phenylalanine. Kept here is only the CDR3 DNA, which spans 42 bases and is read in frame from base 1. Results the study describes overall, beyond this receptor: Compared with the aged group, the long-lived group had more naive CD4+ T cells, fewer expanded clones and increased TCR diversity, suggesting age selection. Because the CMV infection status of the donors was unknown, age-related changes in expanded clonotypes may potentially have been confounded. Since profiling was done on bulk unsorted PBMCs, naive and antigen-experienced compartments could not be conclusively compared. Total diversity estimates from one million sequenced T cells were considered lower bounds and underestimates. As age increased, observed TCR beta diversity per million T cells dropped in a roughly linear way, and a significant reduction was already evident by age about 40. A strong correlation was found between observed TCR beta diversity and the percentage of naive T cells measured by flow cytometry.

The library was prepared using 5' RACE. TCRdb records Illumina HiSeq 2500 as the sequencer. The second PCR ran for about 6 to 12 cycles and used a J-beta primer mix along with a sample-barcoded 5' primer. A template-switch 5' adaptor carrying 12 random nucleotides introduced a unique molecular identifier onto each TCR beta cDNA molecule. Each sample yielded at least 3 million CDR3-containing paired-end reads. First-strand cDNA synthesis was performed from all RNA using the Mint cDNA synthesis kit, with priming by a TRBC-specific oligonucleotide. After uracil-DNA glycosylase treatment, a first 18-cycle PCR used universal primers M1SS and BC2_uni_R on all cDNA. Processing in the source paper ran as follows. For normalization, 1 million high-quality reads were randomly selected from each sample, with every read carrying a distinct molecular identifier. Instead of being binned into consensus sequences, reads that shared molecular identifiers were thrown out. CDR3 identification, clonotype clustering and error correction used MiTCR with a Q25 quality threshold and the strictest error-elimination algorithm. A nonparametric unseen species model using Euler transformation provided a lower-bound estimate of total TCR beta diversity. TCRdb ran its own pipeline on the public reads, namely fastp trimming at Q25 and MiXCR clone calling, and kept in-frame beta chains. Rows with a matching CDR3 protein are joined into one entry that keeps the most common DNA and genes. Here the V and J calls rest on TCRdb's processing, not on the authors' analysis. This sample holds just over 800,000 distinct CDR3 sequences; around 62% were observed only once. The top ten constitute about 30% of the sample.

The roughly 37 donors, aged about 6 to 90 years, were systemically healthy Caucasian individuals from Russia. Each donor gave roughly 9 milliliters of peripheral blood, drawn into EDTA-treated Vacutainer tubes. PBMCs were isolated by Ficoll-Paque density-gradient centrifugation, with at least 6.5 million obtained per sample. Trizol reagent was used to extract total RNA from PBMCs, with at least 5.5 micrograms per sample. Naive CD45RAhigh/CD27high T cell percentages were measured by flow cytometry on a PBMC aliquot from every donor. In this chain, TRBV27 is recombined with TRBJ1-2; the junction holds 9 bases that match TRBD1. This TCR was sampled from a man aged 25-40 years in good health. Source material: blood. Read as DNA, the sequence is TGTGCCAGCAGTGGGGACAGGGCTGCCTATGGCTACACCTTC. Its protein is CASSGDRAAYGYTF.